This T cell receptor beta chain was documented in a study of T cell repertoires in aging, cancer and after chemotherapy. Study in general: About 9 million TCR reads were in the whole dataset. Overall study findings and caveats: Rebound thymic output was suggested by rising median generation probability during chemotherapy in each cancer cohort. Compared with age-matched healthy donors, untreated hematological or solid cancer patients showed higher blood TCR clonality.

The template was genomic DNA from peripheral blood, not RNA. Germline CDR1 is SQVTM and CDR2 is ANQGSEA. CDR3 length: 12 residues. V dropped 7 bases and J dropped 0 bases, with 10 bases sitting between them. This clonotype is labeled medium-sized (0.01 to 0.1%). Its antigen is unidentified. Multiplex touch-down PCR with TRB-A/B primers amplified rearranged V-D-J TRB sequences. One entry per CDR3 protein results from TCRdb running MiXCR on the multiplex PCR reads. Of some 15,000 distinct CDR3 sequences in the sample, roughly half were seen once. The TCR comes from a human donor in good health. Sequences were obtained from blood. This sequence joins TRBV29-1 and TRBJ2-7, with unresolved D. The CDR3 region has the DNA TGCAGCGCTAGACTCGGCTCCTACGAGCAGTACTTC. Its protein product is CSARLGSYEQYF.